The table lists the clone carrying this TCR beta chain with a count of one. Its specificity is unknown. The data were taken from a study of CD8 T cells in Susac syndrome. Findings and caveats of the study: By the study's own acknowledgment, its TCR sequencing and HLA analysis included relatively few individuals.

The RNA input was roughly 0.5 to 1 ug, and it was reverse transcribed with random hexamers. TCRdb re-derived calls from the immunoSEQ multiplex PCR reads in MiXCR, one entry per CDR3 protein. The sample lists more than 120,000 distinct CDR3 sequences; roughly 94% were seen once. CDR1 is ENHRY and CDR2 is SYGVKD in the germline V gene. The CDR3 is made up of 19 amino acids. Trimming at V came to 6 bases and at J to 5 bases, leaving 16 bases not matched to a gene. The authors negatively isolated CD8+ and CD4+ T cells and FACS-enriched TEMRA cells. The sequence was collected from a human donor in good health. The sample was CD4+ T cells from PBMCs. J is TRBJ2-7 and V is TRBV10-3, with 16 bases identical to TRBD2. The CDR3 bases are TGTGCCATCAGCGGAGGAGAGGGACTAGCGGGAGGGCCTTTAGACGAGCAGTACTTC. Translation: CAISGGEGLAGGPLDEQYF.